This TCR beta chain was recorded in a study of shared clonotypes between healthy human individuals. Across the study: Donors, aged 18 to 49, were a couple of women and a few men.

The CDR3 is made up of 15 amino acids. V lost 5 bases, J lost 5 bases, and 11 bases stayed unmatched. Germline values: CDR1 LNHDA, CDR2 SQIVND (reference sequence). Genomic DNA from each subset was divided evenly over several immunoSEQ plates. TCRdb keeps only in-frame clones here, not all; method: immunoSEQ multiplex PCR. The sample contains about 1.5 million clones, 95% to 99% of which appear only once. Sequenced sample: naive CD4+ T cells sorted from blood. Subset specified: CD45RA+ positively selected. The receptor was isolated from a man aged 25 to 45 in good health. The V and J genes are TRBV19 and TRBJ1-1, with TRBD1 identical over 7 bases. DNA of the CDR3: TGTGCCAGTAGTCCGCTCGACAGGGCGGGTACTGAAGCTTTCTTT. Its protein product is CASSPLDRAGTEAFF. Based on the CDR3 plus reference TRBV19 and TRBJ1-1, the full variable domain is DGGITQSPKYLFRKEGQNVTLSCEQNLNHDAMYWYRQDPGQGLRLIYYSQIVNDFQKGDIAEGYSVSREKKESFPLTVTSAQKNPTAFYLCASSPLDRAGTEAFFGQGTRLTVV.